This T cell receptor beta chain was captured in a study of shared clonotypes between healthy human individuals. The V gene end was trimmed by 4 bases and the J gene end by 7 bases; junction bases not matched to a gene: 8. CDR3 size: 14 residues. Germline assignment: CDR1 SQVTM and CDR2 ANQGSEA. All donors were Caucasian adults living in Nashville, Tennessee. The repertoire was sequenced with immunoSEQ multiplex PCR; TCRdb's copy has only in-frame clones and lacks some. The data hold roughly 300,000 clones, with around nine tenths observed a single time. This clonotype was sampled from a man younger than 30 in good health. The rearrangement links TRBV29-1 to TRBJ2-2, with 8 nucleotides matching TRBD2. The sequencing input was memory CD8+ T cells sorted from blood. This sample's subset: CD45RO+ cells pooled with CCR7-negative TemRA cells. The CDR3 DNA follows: TGCAGCGTTGCGGATGACGCGGGGGGCGGGGAGCTGTTTTTT. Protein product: CSVADDAGGGELFF.